A selection of T cell receptor beta chains follows, all from one sample in a study of T cells after yellow fever vaccination. TCRdb analysed the 5' RACE reads with MiXCR anew, one entry per CDR3 protein. This sample carries 250,000 to 350,000 distinct CDR3 sequences, 6.8% of them seen once, and the ten largest clones take over 15%. This material consisted of PBMCs, taken roughly 45 days after the first yellow fever vaccination. The receptors derive from a man between 18 and 35 years old who received the YFV17D yellow fever vaccine. The CDR3 runs from the conserved cysteine through the conserved F or W. Each record gives: clone size, J gene, CDR3 length, D gene, V gene, CDR3 protein, CDR3 DNA. The D gene is left open where the match is weak. Expanded clones are given a class, and other clones once, few, many or no size at all.

. | TRBJ1-6 | 16 | TRBD1 | TRBV11-2 | CASRQAGTGLNSPLHF | TGTGCCAGCAGGCAAGCCGGGACAGGGTTGAATTCACCCCTCCACTTT
. | TRBJ1-5 | 15 | . | TRBV28 | CASTSWGQGAKPQHF | TGTGCCAGCACCTCTTGGGGGCAGGGAGCAAAGCCCCAGCATTTT
. | TRBJ2-1 | 13 | . | TRBV6-2/TRBV6-3 | CASTAAAYNEQFF | TGTGCCAGCACCGCAGCCGCCTACAATGAGCAGTTCTTC
few | TRBJ1-1 | 12 | . | TRBV7-2 | CASTKEVTEAFF | TGTGCCAGCACCAAAGAGGTCACTGAAGCTTTCTTT
many | TRBJ1-5 | 16 | . | TRBV12-3/TRBV12-4 | CASSLEAAGSNQPQHF | TGTGCCAGCAGTTTAGAGGCGGCCGGGAGCAATCAGCCCCAGCATTTT
. | TRBJ2-2 | 14 | . | TRBV6-1 | CASELQGSTGELFF | TGTGCCAGCGAGCTCCAGGGTTCCACCGGGGAGCTGTTTTTT
many | TRBJ2-5 | 12 | . | TRBV2 | CASRKDQETQYF | TGTGCCAGCAGGAAAGATCAAGAGACCCAGTACTTC
. | TRBJ1-2 | 13 | . | TRBV9 | CASSVVGGHGYTF | TGTGCCAGCAGCGTAGTTGGGGGTCATGGCTACACCTTC
many | TRBJ2-7 | 13 | TRBD1 | TRBV5-1 | CASRPTGVYEQYF | TGCGCCAGCCGCCCGACAGGGGTCTACGAGCAGTACTTC
. | TRBJ1-6 | 16 | . | TRBV5-1 | CASSLTMGDYNSPLHF | TGCGCCAGCAGCTTGACAATGGGTGATTATAATTCACCCCTCCACTTT
. | TRBJ1-2 | 13 | . | TRBV6-2/TRBV6-3 | CASSYQDNYGYTF | TGTGCCAGCAGTTACCAGGATAACTATGGCTACACCTTC
. | TRBJ2-3 | 17 | TRBD2 | TRBV20-1 | CSARPRLAGVSEDTQYF | TGCAGTGCTAGACCACGACTAGCGGGGGTCTCCGAAGATACGCAGTATTTT
few | TRBJ2-1 | 14 | . | TRBV5-1 | CASSFGGIFDEQFF | TGCGCCAGCAGCTTTGGGGGGATATTTGATGAGCAGTTCTTC
. | TRBJ2-5 | 16 | TRBD2 | TRBV3-1 | CASSQGFAGGQETQYF | TGTGCCAGCAGCCAAGGGTTTGCGGGAGGTCAAGAGACCCAGTACTTC
. | TRBJ2-3 | 16 | . | TRBV2 | CASSNTQGGGTDTQYF | TGTGCCAGCAGTAACACCCAGGGTGGGGGCACAGATACGCAGTATTTT
. | TRBJ2-1 | 12 | TRBD1 | TRBV29-1 | CSATGQGHEQFF | TGCAGCGCTACCGGACAGGGCCACGAGCAGTTCTTC
many | TRBJ2-7 | 15 | . | TRBV7-9 | CASTLDNRSLNEQYF | TGTGCCAGCACCCTGGATAACAGGTCTTTGAACGAGCAGTACTTC
few | TRBJ1-4 | 14 | . | TRBV5-1 | CASSLDLLNEKLFF | TGCGCCAGCAGCTTGGATTTGCTAAATGAAAAACTGTTTTTT
. | TRBJ1-6 | 16 | TRBD1 | TRBV9 | CASSARTGTGSSPLHF | TGTGCCAGCAGCGCCCGGACAGGGACGGGGAGTTCACCCCTCCACTTT
. | TRBJ2-4 | 16 | TRBD2 | TRBV27 | CASRRMGTSFLNIQYF | TGTGCCAGCAGACGGATGGGGACTAGCTTTCTAAACATTCAGTACTTC
. | TRBJ1-1 | 13 | . | TRBV20-1 | CSARIGLATEAFF | TGCAGTGCTAGAATTGGTTTGGCCACTGAAGCTTTCTTT
. | TRBJ2-5 | 16 | TRBD2 | TRBV20-1 | CSAYPPGGELQETQYF | TGCAGTGCCTACCCCCCGGGGGGAGAGTTACAAGAGACCCAGTACTTC
many | TRBJ2-1 | 16 | TRBD2 | TRBV27 | CASSFGASGGVGEQFF | TGTGCCAGCAGTTTCGGAGCTAGCGGGGGGGTCGGCGAGCAGTTCTTC
. | TRBJ2-5 | 15 | . | TRBV12-3/TRBV12-4 | CASSFNRNHKETQYF | TGTGCCAGCAGTTTTAACAGGAATCACAAAGAGACCCAGTACTTC
. | TRBJ2-3 | 16 | TRBD1 | TRBV6-1 | CASRAWKGGLTDTQYF | TGTGCCAGCAGGGCCTGGAAAGGGGGCCTCACAGATACGCAGTATTTT
many | TRBJ2-7 | 14 | . | TRBV5-1 | CASSLTGPPYEQYF | TGCGCCAGCAGCTTAACAGGACCTCCCTACGAGCAGTACTTC
few | TRBJ2-7 | 18 | . | TRBV9 | CASSVGGWVGTPYYEQYF | TGTGCCAGCAGCGTAGGGGGGTGGGTAGGGACACCCTACTACGAGCAGTACTTC
few | TRBJ1-1 | 15 | . | TRBV4-3 | CASSQDVGAGAEAFF | TGCGCCAGCAGCCAAGATGTGGGGGCGGGGGCTGAAGCTTTCTTT
. | TRBJ2-5 | 16 | TRBD2 | TRBV4-2 | CASSPAGSGGRETQYF | TGTGCCAGCAGCCCCGCCGGTAGCGGGGGGCGGGAGACCCAGTACTTC
many | TRBJ1-5 | 11 | . | TRBV6-5 | CASTGNQPQHF | TGTGCCAGCACAGGGAATCAGCCCCAGCATTTT
few | TRBJ2-5 | 16 | TRBD2 | TRBV5-1 | CASSVAGTSVGGTQYF | TGCGCCAGCAGCGTGGCCGGGACTAGCGTAGGTGGGACCCAGTACTTC
. | TRBJ1-2 | 11 | . | TRBV29-1 | CSVEFGGLYTF | TGCAGCGTTGAGTTCGGGGGGCTTTACACCTTC
many | TRBJ2-4 | 14 | . | TRBV7-2 | CASSSRVAKNIQYF | TGTGCCAGCAGCTCACGTGTAGCCAAAAACATTCAGTACTTC
few | TRBJ2-1 | 16 | TRBD2 | TRBV20-1 | CCARSLAGGTYNEQFF | TGCTGTGCTAGGAGCCTAGCGGGGGGAACCTACAATGAGCAGTTCTTC
few | TRBJ2-3 | 20 | . | TRBV10-3 | CAISEGTGTLLRASTDTQYF | TGTGCCATCAGTGAGGGAACCGGGACTCTACTCCGTGCTAGCACAGATACGCAGTATTTT
few | TRBJ2-2 | 16 | TRBD2 | TRBV5-6 | CASNQLAGAGTGELFF | TGTGCCAGCAACCAACTAGCGGGGGCCGGGACCGGGGAGCTGTTTTTT
. | TRBJ1-5 | 14 | . | TRBV12-3/TRBV12-4 | CASSPPHSNQPQHF | TGTGCCAGCAGTCCCCCGCATAGCAATCAGCCCCAGCATTTT
many | TRBJ2-5 | 13 | . | TRBV18 | CASSPAVQETQYF | TGTGCCAGCAGCCCGGCGGTCCAGGAGACCCAGTACTTC
few | TRBJ2-3 | 16 | . | TRBV4-1 | CASSQGLPHYTDTQYF | TGCGCCAGCAGCCAAGGGCTACCCCACTACACAGATACGCAGTATTTT
few | TRBJ2-7 | 14 | . | TRBV6-2/TRBV6-3 | CASSYSPGVYEQYF | TGTGCCAGCAGTTACTCTCCAGGGGTCTACGAGCAGTACTTC
few | TRBJ2-2 | 16 | TRBD1 | TRBV6-2/TRBV6-3 | CASSPGGQFNTGELFF | TGTGCCAGCAGTCCAGGGGGACAGTTTAACACCGGGGAGCTGTTTTTT
few | TRBJ1-2 | 15 | TRBD1 | TRBV5-4 | CASSGGTGGVYGYTF | TGTGCCAGCAGCGGGGGGACAGGGGGCGTCTATGGCTACACCTTC
few | TRBJ2-2 | 16 | TRBD2 | TRBV11-2 | CASSSIAGGRTGELFF | TGTGCCAGCAGCTCAATAGCGGGGGGACGCACCGGGGAGCTGTTTTTT
few | TRBJ1-2 | 18 | TRBD1 | TRBV28 | CASSSLPGQGPNNYGYTF | TGTGCCAGCAGTTCCCTCCCGGGACAGGGGCCTAATAACTATGGCTACACCTTC
many | TRBJ1-1 | 16 | TRBD1 | TRBV18 | CASSPKWTGKNTEAFF | TGTGCCAGCTCACCCAAATGGACAGGGAAGAACACTGAAGCTTTCTTT
few | TRBJ2-3 | 15 | TRBD1 | TRBV29-1 | CSVEGKGASTDTQYF | TGCAGCGTTGAAGGAAAGGGGGCTAGCACAGATACGCAGTATTTT
few | TRBJ1-6 | 15 | . | TRBV7-8 | CASSLPPRGNSPLHF | TGTGCCAGCAGCTTACCCCCCCGCGGAAATTCACCCCTCCACTTT
. | TRBJ2-5 | 12 | . | TRBV29-1 | CSVVWRGETQYF | TGCAGCGTTGTTTGGAGAGGGGAGACCCAGTACTTC
. | TRBJ2-7 | 13 | . | TRBV12-3/TRBV12-4 | CASSPDGPYEQYF | TGTGCCAGCAGCCCGGACGGGCCTTACGAGCAGTACTTC
many | TRBJ1-2 | 12 | . | TRBV6-5 | CASSLSGDGYTF | TGTGCCAGCTCCTTAAGTGGGGATGGCTACACCTTC
many | TRBJ2-1 | 15 | TRBD2 | TRBV6-1 | CASSLISGYINEQFF | TGTGCCAGCAGTCTGATTAGCGGGTACATTAATGAGCAGTTCTTC
. | TRBJ2-7 | 14 | . | TRBV20-1 | CSAQVAGANYEQYF | TGCAGTGCTCAAGTCGCGGGGGCTAACTACGAGCAGTACTTC